This T cell receptor (beta chain) is drawn from a study of long-term antiretroviral therapy in people with HIV (dated by TCRdb to about 2022). Notes on the research overall: The earliest samples were collected approximately a decade before the 2015 WHO recommendation for immediate ART, a period when ART was typically delayed until CD4 counts fell. This retrospective serial study examined whether starting ART and sustained HIV suppression were associated with changes in the composition and diversity of the TRB repertoire in peripheral blood. The cohort contributed about 200 cryopreserved PBMC samples from 30 adults with confirmed HIV infection, collected serially over a mean of roughly 6 years (range 1-12). Of the roughly 30 participants with HIV, approximately twelve were female. No cross-contamination during QIAcube processing was seen in test extractions of a monoclonal T-cell line run alongside roughly 30 polyclonal samples. Study-wide conclusions, independent of this receptor: The samples were dated from the mid-2000s to the late 2010s, and the ART regimens that were used may be less effective than current ART regimens. Because pre-ART samples had limited cell numbers, unsorted PBMC were profiled rather than sorted CD4+ and CD8+ T cells. No data were available on ART adherence, viral resistance or therapy changes, limiting inferences about post-ART repertoire changes. CDR3 length ranges in HIV repertoires were narrower than in controls, and network structure suggested an antigen-experienced repertoire with only a slight naive shift after ART. Since PBMC availability was limited, sequencing covered only the TCR beta chain, with no alpha chain pairing. Expanded TRB clones identified before ART initiation dominated the repertoire at all time points, although this dominance fluctuated and declined in many PLHIV after ART. Starting ART was linked to a significant rise in TRB diversity, yet even with long-term ART the diversity remained significantly lower than in transplant donor controls.

The immunoSEQ hsTCRB v3.0 assay was used at survey level resolution for TRB variable region sequencing. A depth of roughly 35,000-55,000 T-cell genomes per sample was targeted for TRB sequencing. Pooled TRB libraries were sequenced on an Illumina MiSeq with a v3 150-cycle kit. The authors processed their data as follows. Analysis of repertoires was carried out in R inside a reproducible Nextflow workflow spanning QC, data transformation and analysis. LymphoSeq2, an R package for AIRR-Seq data exploration, was used to implement custom analyses. A handful of samples that produced fewer than 5000 total TRB sequences were removed, so approximately 190 HIV repertoires were analyzed. Among the 170 to 200 HIV repertoires that were kept, approximately 61 were collected before ART initiation and 120 to 140 were collected after ART initiation. Repertoires were downsampled to 5000 TRB nucleotide sequences, and summary statistics were averaged over 100 downsampling iterations. TRB sequences were retained for analysis only if CDR3 regions of at least seven amino acids were present. Two measures captured diversity: a Shannon entropy-derived clonality score and the Gini coefficient. In repertoire networks, the top 5000 CDR3 amino acid sequences were linked whenever an edit distance of one separated two sequences. For TRB CDR3 amino acid sequences, antigen specificity groups and MHC restriction were predicted with GLIPH2. Known CMV, EBV, HIV or tissue antigen associations were flagged by matching CDR3 amino acid sequences against VDJdb and McPAS-TCR. Pre-ART, post-ART and control groups were compared with Wilcoxon signed-rank tests and Holm-Bonferroni correction. Imported from immuneACCESS, the table was reduced by TCRdb to in-frame sequences with V and J called. These copies leave out some clones; in studies compared against another copy, an unresolved V gene accounts for under half, and the cause of the remainder is not known. V and J calls and clone size are copied from that table; D and trimming were computed from the DNA. The sample profile shows 15,000 or so clones; around 94% of them were found once. Around 4.6% of the sample belongs to the ten largest clones.

Inclusion was restricted to participants for whom at least one PBMC sample before ART initiation and at least two post-ART samples were available. Treatment was received in the United States of America by all participants with HIV. Before DNA extraction, cryopreserved samples of roughly 0.9-11 million PBMC were thawed and washed. At the time of the earliest PBMC sample for each participant with HIV, ages ranged from about 23 to 60 years. Per participant, PBMC samples came from 1-4 timepoints prior to ART initiation and 2-8 timepoints following ART initiation, for a median of 7 samples. For every participant, serial HIV viral load, CD4+ T-cell count, ART history and demographic data were obtained. Using a Qiagen kit on a QIAcube, genomic DNA was extracted from unsorted PBMC, with samples processed in batches of 12. Turning to this clone: It lacks a known antigen. Base qualities were left out, and no much larger clone turns up one base away.

The sample was unsorted PBMCs, taken about 6 years after starting antiretroviral therapy. This clonotype originated in a woman aged 50 to 60 with HIV.

The CDR3 amino acid sequence is: CASSIFGISNQPQHF. The DNA sequence follows: TGTGCCAGTAGTATCTTTGGGATTAGCAATCAGCCCCAGCATTTT. Here the chain combines TRBV19 and TRBJ1-5; the D gene cannot be named for sure. Sequences LNHDA (CDR1) and SQIVND (CDR2) are obtained from the germline V gene (reference sequence). Deletion took 3 bases off V and 0 bases off J, with a span of 9 bases between the germline ends. Including the terminal cysteine and phenylalanine, the CDR3 comprises 15 residues. The only DNA kept is the CDR3, 45 bases in frame from the first base.